The TCR beta chain described here comes from a study of resident and recirculating memory T cells in vitiligo. As for the study in general: Epidermis came from shave biopsies of lesional and nonlesional sites, plus PBMCs. No cells were sorted; samples were homogenized just before genomic DNA extraction.

The junction had 4 bases not matched to a gene; V was cut back by 4 bases and J by 4 bases. This CDR3 contains 13 residues. Germline V CDR1 and CDR2: SNHLY, FYNNEI. Overall study results and limits: Non-conserved TCRs across sites and patients suggested distinct clones per lesion. No single dominant TCR clone appeared; lesion clonality varied.

The repertoire was sequenced with immunoSEQ multiplex PCR; TCRdb's copy has only in-frame clones and lacks some. The profile shows around 76,000 clones, 90% to 95% of them singletons. Comment on this clone: Its antigen is as yet unknown.

This receptor was identified in a male donor with vitiligo. The V call is TRBV2, the J call TRBJ2-7; 7 bases match TRBD1. Sequencing input: blood. The DNA of the CDR3 is TGTGCCAGCAGTGCCGAGACAGGGTACGAGCAGTACTTC. As protein: CASSAETGYEQYF.